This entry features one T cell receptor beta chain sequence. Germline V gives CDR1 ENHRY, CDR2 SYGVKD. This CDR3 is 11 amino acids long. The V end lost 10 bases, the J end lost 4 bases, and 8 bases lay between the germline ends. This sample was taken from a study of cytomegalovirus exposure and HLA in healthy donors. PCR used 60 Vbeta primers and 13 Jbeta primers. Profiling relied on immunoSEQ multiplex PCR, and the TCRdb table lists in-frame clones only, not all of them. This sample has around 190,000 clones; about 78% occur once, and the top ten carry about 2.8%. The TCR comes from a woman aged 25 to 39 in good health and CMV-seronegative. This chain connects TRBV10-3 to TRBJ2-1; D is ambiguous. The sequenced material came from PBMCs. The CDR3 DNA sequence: TGTGCCACCCAGAGGTACAATGAGCAGTTCTTC. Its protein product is CATQRYNEQFF.